Following are 29 T cell receptor beta chains from one sample sequenced in a study of regulatory T cells in long-lasting Graves disease (dated by TCRdb to the early 2020s). The time point label, read with the paper, signifies: newly diagnosed GD, antithyroid drugs for less than 3 months. For both TCR sequencing and RNA sequencing, RNA was extracted from PBMCs using TRIzol. The method was multiplex PCR. Instrument used: Illumina HiSeq 4000. To build TCR beta libraries, CDR3 regions were amplified by Arm-PCR using iRepertoire HTBI primers. Starting from the raw public reads, TCRdb applied fastp trimming at Q25, assembled clones with MiXCR and retained in-frame beta chains. For every CDR3 protein sequence, its rows merge into one entry that carries the most common genes and DNA. The sample has hundreds of thousands of distinct CDR3 sequences on record, about 18% of them singletons. The ten largest clonotypes hold about 40% of the sample.

The sequences come from peripheral blood mononuclear cells (PBMCs), collected at new diagnosis, from a patient treated with antithyroid drugs. These receptors originate from a female donor with Graves disease.

This clonotype has a count of ten or more. The chain combines TRBV2 with TRBJ1-6; 8 bases map to TRBD1. Germline CDR1 and CDR2: SNHLY and FYNNEI. There are 14 residues in the CDR3. The trim removed 6 bases at V and 5 bases at J, leaving 3 bases unmatched. This chain's CDR3 is CASRKTGDNSPLHF. In nucleotides, the CDR3 is TGTGCCAGCAGGAAGACAGGGGATAATTCACCCCTCCACTTT. Full variable domain (rest looked up from reference TRBV2 and TRBJ1-6): EPEVTQTPSHQVTQMGQEVILRCVPISNHLYFYWYRQILGQKVEFLVSFYNNEISEKSEIFDDQFSVERPDGSNFTLKIRSTKLEDSAMYFCASRKTGDNSPLHFGNGTRLTVT.

This clonotype came up many times. The chain has TRBV5-6 and TRBJ1-5; 7 nucleotides line up with TRBD1. The CDR3 is made up of 16 amino acids. The germline V gene encodes CDR1 SGHDT and CDR2 YYEEEE. J lost 1 base, V lost 1 base, and 5 bases had no gene match. CDR3 sequence (DNA): TGTGCCAGCAGCTTGTCTAGGGGGCCCAGCAATCAGCCCCAGCATTTT. This sequence encodes CASSLSRGPSNQPQHF.

As to this clonotype: A read error may explain this, as a much larger clone is one base away. The CDR3 loop is CASSRQKLHQQYF. CDR3 coding DNA: TGCGCCAGCAGTAGGCAGAAGCTCCACCAGCAGTACTTC. This sequence joins TRBV5-1 and TRBJ2-7; no firm D call. Trimming took off 5 bases at V and 8 bases at J, with 17 bases between the two ends. This CDR3 comprises 13 residues. CDR1 SGHRS and CDR2 YFSETQ come from the germline V gene.

This clonotype appeared many times. The chain is built from TRBV19 and TRBJ2-2, with TRBD1 matching 9 bases. Germline V CDR1 and CDR2: LNHDA, SQIVND (reference sequence). The length of the CDR3 is 14 residues. V dropped 5 bases and J dropped 7; count of bases not matched to a gene: 5. This CDR3 is CASSPYRGHGELFF. The CDR3 DNA follows: TGTGCCAGTAGTCCTTACAGGGGGCACGGGGAGCTGTTTTTT.

V and J are TRBV6-2 or TRBV6-3 and TRBJ1-5; unclear D gene. Germline V gives CDR1 MNHEY, CDR2 SVGEGT. Trimming shortened V by 5 bases and J by 2 bases, and 10 bases separated the two germline ends. The CDR3 runs 14 residues. CDR3 bases: TGTGCCAGCAGTCAGGACCGGGGCAATCAGCCCCAGCATTTT. The encoded protein is CASSQDRGNQPQHF.

This clonotype occurred many times. V and J are TRBV6-5 and TRBJ1-3; D unresolved. The CDR3 runs 13 residues. The V and J ends lost 0 bases and 0 bases respectively, with 0 bases between them. Germline loops: CDR1 MNHEY, CDR2 SVGAGI. The CDR3 DNA follows: TGTGCCAGCAGTTACTCCTCTGGAAACACCATATATTTT. Protein: CASSYSSGNTIYF.

The chain is built from TRBV18 and TRBJ2-7, with a possible D match to TRBD2 (6 bases). V was clipped by 5 bases and J by 7 bases, with 12 bases between them. This CDR3 contains 12 residues. Germline loops: CDR1 KGHSH, CDR2 LQKENI. CDR3 protein: CASSSTSGEQYF. The CDR3 region has the DNA TGTGCCAGCTCATCGACTAGTGGGGAGCAGTACTTC.

This clonotype was recorded at least ten times. V usage is TRBV15 and J usage is TRBJ1-2; TRBD1 agrees at 8 bases. Per the germline V gene, CDR1 is LNHNV and CDR2 is YYDKDF (reference sequence). The V gene end was trimmed by 3 bases and the J gene end by 2 bases; junction bases not matched to a gene: 8. The CDR3 is 16 residues long. The CDR3 region has the DNA TGTGCCACCAGCAGGGACCCGACAGGGGCGAACTATGGCTACACCTTC. Translated, it gives CATSRDPTGANYGYTF.

The chain carries TRBV7-2 and TRBJ1-5; TRBD1 matches 8 bases. V was pared by 2 bases and J by 5 bases, with 2 bases of the junction left unmatched. Germline CDR1 reads SGHTA; CDR2 reads FQGNSA. This CDR3 has 14 residues. CDR3 in amino acids: CASSLQGAHQPQHF. DNA for the CDR3: TGTGCCAGCAGCTTACAGGGGGCGCATCAGCCCCAGCATTTT.

The chain is built from TRBV2 and TRBJ2-5; D not resolved. From germline, CDR1 is SNHLY and CDR2 FYNNEI. The CDR3 length is 12 residues. V was pared by 4 bases and J by 4 bases, with 7 bases between. DNA for the CDR3: TGTGCCAGCAGTGTTGGTGCAGAGACCCAGTACTTC. It codes for CASSVGAETQYF.

The table lists this clonotype with many counts. The gene calls are TRBV27 and TRBJ1-1, with D perhaps matching TRBD1 (5 bases). V was pared by 6 bases and J by 1 base, with 15 bases between. CDR1 is MNHEY, CDR2 SMNVEV, per germline (reference sequence). This CDR3 contains 15 residues. DNA for the CDR3: TGTGCCAGCAGCACCCTCCGTACAGGGAACACTGAAGCTTTCTTT. Translating gives CASSTLRTGNTEAFF.

The chain employs TRBV12-3 or TRBV12-4 and TRBJ1-1; 8 bases align to TRBD1. The CDR3 has 16 amino acids. J was trimmed by 5 bases and V by 1 base; bases with no gene match: 9. DNA for the CDR3: TGTGCCAGCAGTTTAGGGGACAGGAGTCTGAGGACTGAAGCTTTCTTT. Its translation is CASSLGDRSLRTEAFF.

This clonotype was recorded many times. The CDR3 coding sequence is TGCGCCAGCAGCTTGGCCCCGACCGCAAGTGATACGCAGTATTTT. It is translated as CASSLAPTASDTQYF. The rearrangement links TRBV5-1 to TRBJ2-3; D gene uncertain. This CDR3 is built from 15 residues. The germline V gene encodes CDR1 SGHRS and CDR2 YFSETQ. The V end was cut by 0 bases, the J end by 6 bases, with 14 bases between. The full variable domain, rest sourced from reference TRBV5-1 and TRBJ2-3, is KAGVTQTPRYLIKTRGQQVTLSCSPISGHRSVSWYQQTPGQGLQFLFEYFSETQRNKGNFPGRFSGRQFSNSRSEMNVSTLELGDSALYLCASSLAPTASDTQYFGPGTRLTVL.

This clonotype was recorded many times. The rearrangement links TRBV6-1 to TRBJ1-5; D gene uncertain. Germline CDR1 is MNHNS and CDR2 is SASEGT. V lost 8 bases and J lost 7, with 3 bases in between. CDR3 size: 9 residues. Here the CDR3 reads CASGQPQHF. CDR3 bases: TGTGCCAGCGGGCAGCCCCAGCATTTT.

Comments on this clonotype: The likely explanation is a read error, given a far larger clone one base away. CDR3 protein: CATSDLTRQETQHF. The CDR3 coding sequence is TGTGCCACCAGTGATCTGACACGACAAGAGACCCAGCACTTC. V is TRBV6-1 and J is TRBJ2-5, with D uncertain. The CDR3 extends over 14 amino acids. In germline, CDR1 is MNHNS, CDR2 SASEGT.

This clonotype was counted at least ten times. V gene TRBV6-2 or TRBV6-3 combines with J gene TRBJ1-2, with 7 bases fitting TRBD1. With V trimmed by 5 bases and J by 10 bases, 7 bases remained unmatched. Germline values: CDR1 MNHEY, CDR2 SVGEGT. This CDR3 spans 12 amino acids. As DNA, the CDR3 is TGTGCCAGCAGTCCCTTGACAGGGACCTACACCTTC. It translates to CASSPLTGTYTF.

The table lists this clonotype with many counts. The chain carries TRBV18 and TRBJ1-1, with D perhaps matching TRBD1 (5 bases). The V gene lost 2 bases and the J gene lost 5 bases, with 6 bases spanning the gap. Germline V gives CDR1 KGHSH, CDR2 LQKENI. The CDR3 length is 12 residues. The CDR3 region has the DNA TGTGCCAGCTCACCATCAGGGACTGAAGCTTTCTTT. This encodes CASSPSGTEAFF.

A note on this clonotype: Its ends do not fully match the called genes, so a read error is possible. V usage is TRBV5-1 and J usage is TRBJ2-1; 11 nucleotides match TRBD1. The CDR3 has 14 residues. Germline lookup yields CDR1 SGHRS and CDR2 YFSETQ. The CDR3 nucleotides are TGCGCCGGCAGGCGGGACAGGGGGACCTATGAGCAGTTCTTC. This sequence encodes CAGRRDRGTYEQFF.

A note on this clonotype: A single base is all that separates this from a far larger clone, so a read error is likely. The chain joins TRBV2 to TRBJ2-3, with TRBD2 matching 12 bases. The assigned J gene may be wrong: the sequence end matches TRBJ2-1 better. CDR3 length equals 14 residues. CDR1 and CDR2 (germline): SNHLY, FYNNEI. CDR3 sequence (DNA): TGTGCCAGCAGAATGACTAGCGGGAGTTACGAGCAGTTCTTC. This encodes CASRMTSGSYEQFF.

This clonotype was seen many times. The CDR3 DNA reads as TGTGCCAGCAGTTCAAGACAGGGGGTAAAGAAGCAGCCCCAGCATTTT. It codes for CASSSRQGVKKQPQHF. The chain is built from TRBV12-3 or TRBV12-4 and TRBJ1-5; 9 nucleotides agree with TRBD1. V was clipped by 4 bases and J by 7 bases; unmatched bases: 11. CDR3 size: 16 residues.

This clonotype was counted only a few times. This sequence joins TRBV27 and TRBJ2-3; no clear D gene. The germline V gene has CDR1 MNHEY and CDR2 SMNVEV (reference sequence). With 8 bases removed from V and 3 bases from J, the gap between germline ends came to 12 bases. The length of the CDR3 is 13 residues. The CDR3 nucleotides are TGTGCCAGCCAACACCGGGCGACAGATACGCAGTATTTT. Amino acid sequence: CASQHRATDTQYF.

In this sample, this clonotype turned up many times. This chain joins TRBV20-1 and TRBJ2-2; D might be TRBD1 (6 bases). CDR1 and CDR2 (germline): DFQATT, SNEGSKA (reference sequence). V lost 0 bases and J 5 bases, leaving 16 bases between the germline ends. The CDR3 has 16 amino acids. CDR3 sequence reads: CSAREGARMGTGELFF. DNA of the CDR3: TGCAGTGCTAGAGAGGGGGCCCGTATGGGGACCGGGGAGCTGTTTTTT.

This clonotype was counted ten times or more. This sequence joins TRBV12-3 or TRBV12-4 and TRBJ2-5; either TRBD1 or TRBD2 may supply D (6 bases each). CDR3 length equals 15 residues. Trimming removed 5 bases at V and 5 bases at J, with 18 bases between. CDR3 amino acids: CASSLVRGRRETQYF. CDR3 sequence (DNA): TGTGCCAGCAGTCTGGTCCGGGGGCGCCGGGAGACCCAGTACTTC.

With respect to this clonotype: This may arise from a read error, as a much more abundant clone is one base away. This chain uses TRBV6-2 or TRBV6-3 with TRBJ2-4; D tentatively reads TRBD1 or TRBD2 (5 bases each). This CDR3 has 17 amino acids. Germline CDR1 is MNHEY and CDR2 is SVGEGT. Between the trimmed V and J ends, which lost 6 bases and 4 bases, there was a span of 22 bases. Here the CDR3 DNA reads TGTGCCAGCAGAACGAGAGATAGTGGGGGTCCGAAAAACATTCAGTACTTC. Amino acid sequence: CASRTRDSGGPKNIQYF.

J is TRBJ2-7 and V is TRBV18; D is possibly TRBD1 (5 bases). CDR3 length: 15 residues. V lost 0 bases, J lost 4 bases, and 13 bases lay in between. CDR1 KGHSH and CDR2 LQKENI come from the germline V gene. This CDR3 is CASSPPVQGTYEQYF. CDR3 in DNA: TGTGCCAGCTCACCACCGGTCCAGGGCACGTACGAGCAGTACTTC.

The rearrangement links TRBV27 to TRBJ2-5; 15 bases are shared with TRBD2. The CDR3 covers 19 residues. V lost 3 bases and J lost 4; bases outside the gene matches: 12. The V gene's germline CDR1 is MNHEY and CDR2 SMNVEV (reference sequence). CDR3 amino acids: CASSFSGLAGGPSLETQYF. Written as DNA, the CDR3 is TGTGCCAGCAGTTTCTCCGGACTAGCGGGAGGGCCGAGCCTAGAGACCCAGTACTTC.

The J gene is TRBJ2-7, the V gene TRBV19; possibly TRBD1 for D (5 bases). Trimming took off 3 bases at V and 5 bases at J, with 14 bases between the two ends. Looked up from germline, CDR1 is LNHDA and CDR2 is SQIVND (reference sequence). This CDR3 comprises 14 residues. The DNA of the CDR3 is TGTGCCAGTAGTATGACAGCCTTAGGGGACGAGCAGTACTTC. This gives the protein CASSMTALGDEQYF.

This clonotype was seen at least ten times. The chain couples TRBV18 to TRBJ2-5; TRBD2 matches at 8 bases. V dropped 3 bases and J dropped 2; count of bases not matched to a gene: 8. CDR1 is KGHSH, CDR2 LQKENI, per germline. The CDR3 is 16 amino acids. CDR3 bases: TGTGCCAGCTCACCCATAGCGGGACATGCTCAAGAGACCCAGTACTTC. It codes for CASSPIAGHAQETQYF.

This clonotype was observed many times. The V and J genes are TRBV7-9 and TRBJ2-7, with 7 nucleotides matching TRBD1. CDR3 size: 15 residues. Trimming cost V 5 bases and J 2 bases; bases outside gene matches: 9. Germline CDR1 is SEHNR and CDR2 is FQNEAQ (reference sequence). CDR3 nucleotide sequence: TGTGCCAGCAGCCCCGACAGGGATACTGCCTACGAGCAGTACTTC. Translating gives CASSPDRDTAYEQYF. Full variable domain (remainder filled in from reference TRBV7-9 and TRBJ2-7): DTGVSQNPRHKITKRGQNVTFRCDPISEHNRLYWYRQTLGQGPEFLTYFQNEAQLEKSRLLSDRFSAERPKGSFSTLEIQRTEQGDSAMYLCASSPDRDTAYEQYFGPGTRLTVT.